One and the same sample provided the 8 T cell receptor beta chains below, sequenced in a study of cytomegalovirus exposure and HLA in healthy donors. The PCR employed 60 Vbeta primers together with 13 Jbeta primers. Data came from immunoSEQ multiplex PCR; TCRdb stores just in-frame clones and leaves some out. Of about 110,000 clones listed, 60% to 75% are singletons. Sample: PBMCs. These receptors came from a male donor in good health and CMV-seropositive.

The chain carries TRBV4-3 and TRBJ2-1; 8 bases are a match to TRBD1. J lost 7 bases, V lost 1 base, and 12 bases had no gene match. This CDR3 has 17 residues. Germline values: CDR1 LGHNA, CDR2 YSLEER. This CDR3 is CASSQGLNQGASNEQFF. The CDR3 nucleotides are TGCGCCAGCAGCCAAGGCCTCAACCAGGGGGCCTCTAATGAGCAGTTCTTC.

The V call is TRBV28, the J call TRBJ1-4, with D unclear. The CDR3 covers 14 residues. V was clipped by 6 bases and J by 7 bases, with 15 bases between them. The germline CDR1 and CDR2 sequences are MDHEN and SYDVKM. The CDR3 region is CASRKGAPGEKLFF. In nucleotides, the CDR3 is TGTGCCAGCAGGAAGGGAGCCCCAGGTGAAAAACTGTTTTTT.

This chain links TRBV4-3 with TRBJ2-7, with 8 nucleotides matching TRBD1. V gave up 1 base and J gave up 2 bases; unmatched junction bases: 4. This CDR3 contains 15 residues. Per the germline V gene, CDR1 is LGHNA and CDR2 is YSLEER. The CDR3 sequence is CASSQGQGAAYEQYF. Here the CDR3 DNA reads TGCGCCAGCAGCCAAGGTCAGGGGGCAGCCTACGAGCAGTACTTC.

This clone appeared a few times. The chain employs TRBV18 and TRBJ1-2; D is unclear. The CDR3 is 14 amino acids. Germline V lookup: CDR1 KGHSH, CDR2 LQKENI. The V gene lost 2 bases and the J gene lost 5 bases, with 12 bases spanning the gap. The CDR3 is CASSPTQEPYGYTF. DNA for the CDR3: TGTGCCAGCTCACCAACGCAGGAACCGTATGGCTACACCTTC.

This rearrangement joins TRBV4-3 to TRBJ2-1, with D possibly matching TRBD1 (6 bases). CDR3 length: 15 residues. Germline V CDR1 and CDR2: LGHNA, YSLEER. V gave up 6 bases and J gave up 8 bases, with 20 bases separating them. The CDR3 coding sequence is TGCGCCAGCAGGGGCCGGGGACACAAGGCCGATGAGCAGTTCTTC. It codes for CASRGRGHKADEQFF.

Points on this clone: The junction does not match germline at one end; this may be a read error. The chain carries TRBV7-9 and TRBJ2-5; 8 nucleotides agree with TRBD1. Germline V CDR1 and CDR2: SEHNR, FQNEAQ (reference sequence). There are 17 residues in the CDR3. Written as DNA, the CDR3 is TGTTCCAGCAGCCGAGACACGGCCAGGGGGCGTCAAGAGACCCAGTACTTC. Translating it yields CSSSRDTARGRQETQYF.

This clone has only one observation. The CDR3 here is CASSLTPGGGMETQYF. The CDR3 DNA reads TGTGCCAGCAGTTTAACCCCCGGGGGGGGGATGGAGACCCAGTACTTC. The chain recombines TRBV28 with TRBJ2-5, with 8 bases identical to TRBD2. Trimming took 2 bases from V and 5 from J; bases not matched to a gene: 10. CDR3 length: 16 amino acids. Germline CDR1 is MDHEN and CDR2 is SYDVKM.

The chain uses TRBV4-2 and TRBJ1-3; the match to TRBD1 covers 9 bases. CDR1 and CDR2 from the germline V gene are LGHNA and YNFKEQ. The CDR3 spans 16 residues. V trimming: 4 bases; J trimming: 0 bases; junction bases outside the gene matches: 4. CDR3 DNA sequence: TGTGCCAGCAGCCTTGGACAGGGGCGCTCTGGAAACACCATATATTTT. Amino acids: CASSLGQGRSGNTIYF.